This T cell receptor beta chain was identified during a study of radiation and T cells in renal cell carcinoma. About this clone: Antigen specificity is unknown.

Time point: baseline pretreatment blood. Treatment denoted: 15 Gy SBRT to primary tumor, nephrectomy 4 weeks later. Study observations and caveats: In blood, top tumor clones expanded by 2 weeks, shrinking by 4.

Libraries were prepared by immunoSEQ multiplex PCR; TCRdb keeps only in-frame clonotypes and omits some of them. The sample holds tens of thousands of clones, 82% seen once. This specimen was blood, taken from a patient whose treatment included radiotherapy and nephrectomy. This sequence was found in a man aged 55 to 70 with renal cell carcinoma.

The chain's CDR3 is CSVDSAGGNEQYF. DNA for the CDR3: TGCAGCGTTGACTCAGCGGGAGGCAACGAGCAGTACTTC. The V call is TRBV29-1, the J call TRBJ2-7, with 9 bases fitting TRBD2. CDR3 length equals 13 residues. Germline-derived CDR1 and CDR2 are SQVTM and ANQGSEA. V was clipped by 3 bases and J by 5 bases; unmatched bases: 5.